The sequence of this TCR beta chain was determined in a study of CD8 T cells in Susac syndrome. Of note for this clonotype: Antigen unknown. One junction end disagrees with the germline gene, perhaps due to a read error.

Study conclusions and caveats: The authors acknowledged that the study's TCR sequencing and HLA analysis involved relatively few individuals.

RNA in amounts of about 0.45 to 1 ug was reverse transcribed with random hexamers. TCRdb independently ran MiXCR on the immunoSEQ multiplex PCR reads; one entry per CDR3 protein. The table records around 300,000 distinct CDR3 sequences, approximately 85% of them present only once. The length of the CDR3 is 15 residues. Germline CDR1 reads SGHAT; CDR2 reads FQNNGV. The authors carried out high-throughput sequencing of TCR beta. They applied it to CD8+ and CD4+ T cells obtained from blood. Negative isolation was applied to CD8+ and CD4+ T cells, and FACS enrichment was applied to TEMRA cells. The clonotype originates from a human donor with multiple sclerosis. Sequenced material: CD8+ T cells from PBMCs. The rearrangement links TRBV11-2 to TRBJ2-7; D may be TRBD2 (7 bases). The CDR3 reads CASSLGGGSFYGQYF. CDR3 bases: TGTGCCAGCAGCTTAGGGGGGGGCAGTTTCTACGGGCAGTACTTC.